The entry below describes one T cell receptor (beta chain). Its antigen is as yet unknown. The read halts 3 residues ahead of the CDR3 end, with the missing end drawn from the germline J gene. immunoSEQ multiplex PCR used an average of around 1,200 ng genomic DNA. TCRdb's copy holds only in-frame clones and misses some; the assay was immunoSEQ multiplex PCR. This sample's table has 30,000 to 35,000 clones. These data belong to a study of T cells in women clearing cervical HPV infection. For the study at large: For cases, blood was sampled a median about 160 days after lesion detection, interquartile range roughly 80 to 200 days. Regarding the study as a whole: Unknown T-cell numbers per sample may underlie the richness differences.

Trimming pared 5 bases from V and 2 bases from J, leaving 12 bases between. Germline CDR1 and CDR2: SGHNT and YENEEA. The CDR3 extends over 14 amino acids. The V and J genes are TRBV11-3 and TRBJ1-1; D is possibly TRBD1 (5 bases). Sequencing was done on a sample of blood buffy coat. The receptor comes from a woman between 18 and 70 years old with a cervical HPV16 infection that either progressed to CIN3+ or cleared (not recorded which). Incomplete CDR3 DNA: TGTGCCAGCAGCAGATCGGGGGATAACACTGAA. Encoded protein: CASSRSGDNTE. In full, the CDR3 reads CASSRSGDNTEAFF.